The entry below describes one T cell receptor (beta chain). In the PCR, 60 Vbeta and 13 Jbeta primers were used. Authors' data handling: Some 80 million unique TCR beta chains, 10 million to 14 million shared, were counted in a later analysis. Assay: immunoSEQ multiplex PCR; the TCRdb copy retains only in-frame clones and omits some. D and trimming come from the DNA, and the V and J calls and clone size come from that table. Among under 150,000 clones listed, around 82% were seen once. The sample comes from a study of cytomegalovirus exposure and HLA in healthy donors. Study-level background: Some 85 million unique TCRs from HLA-typed donors were held in an early data release.

Germline V lookup: CDR1 MNHEY, CDR2 SVGAGI. The J segment lost 5 bases and the V segment lost 6 bases, leaving 10 bases of the junction unmatched. This CDR3 comprises 14 residues. This receptor was obtained from a woman aged 40 to 55 in good health and CMV-seropositive. The source material was PBMCs. The V call is TRBV6-5, the J call TRBJ2-7; 7 bases match TRBD1. CDR3 bases: TGTGCCAGCAGAGCTCCAGGGGGTCGGGACGAGCAGTACTTC. It encodes CASRAPGGRDEQYF.